What follows are 6 T cell receptor beta chains derived from one specimen sequenced in a study of T cell clusters in autoimmune cytopenias. TRB amplification used approximately 0.25 ug of peripheral blood genomic DNA. One tube held mixed TRB-A and TRB-B primer pools for touch-down PCR. No DNA is given; TCRdb re-called the multiplex PCR reads and lists each CDR3 protein once. Here the sample table reports approximately 6,100 distinct CDR3 sequences. The specimen sequenced was peripheral blood. These receptor sequences come from a human donor with an autoimmune cytopenia or autoimmune hepatitis (not recorded which).

V and J are TRBV6-4 and TRBJ2-3; TCRdb designates TRBD2, a call that cannot be tested without DNA. The CDR3 is made up of 15 amino acids. Germline V gene sequence: CDR1 MRHNA, CDR2 SNTAGT. This CDR3 is CASSGTSGGTDTQYF.

This chain uses TRBV6-5 with TRBJ2-5; the D gene TCRdb calls, TRBD2, cannot be checked with no DNA. Germline CDR1 is MNHEY and CDR2 is SVGAGI. This CDR3 is 13 amino acids long. CDR3 residues: CASTTSSQETQYF.

The chain recombines TRBV5-5 with TRBJ2-3. The CDR3 consists of 12 residues. Germline CDR1 and CDR2: SGHKS and YYEKEE (reference sequence). CDR3 amino acids: CASSLEGYTQYF.

Judged by frequency, this clonotype is medium-sized. V and J are TRBV19 and TRBJ2-6; TCRdb's assignment of TRBD2 cannot be checked, as there is no DNA. In germline, CDR1 is LNHDA, CDR2 SQIVND (reference sequence). The CDR3 sequence is 15 residues long. The CDR3 loop is CASSSGYSGANVLTF.

This sequence joins TRBV27 and TRBJ2-7; checking the TCRdb D call of TRBD1 is not possible without DNA. The CDR3 is made up of 14 amino acids. Germline V gives CDR1 MNHEY, CDR2 SMNVEV (reference sequence). CDR3 protein: CASSSRDSSYEQYF.

According to its frequency, this clonotype is large. This chain links TRBV29-1 with TRBJ2-7; TCRdb outputs TRBD2, but without DNA this stays unchecked. The germline gives CDR1 SQVTM, CDR2 ANQGSEA. The CDR3 runs to 14 residues. The CDR3 loop reads CSVAKRGSSYEQYF.